This T cell receptor (beta chain) appears in the sequencing data of a study of long-term antiretroviral therapy in people with HIV. At least one PBMC sample before ART and at least two after were required. The CDR3 contains 13 residues. Trimming stripped 0 bases from V and 6 bases from J, with 9 bases between. Germline CDR1 GTSNPN, CDR2 SVGIG (reference sequence). They ran version v3.0 of the immunoSEQ assay at survey level. Assay used: immunoSEQ multiplex PCR; TCRdb lists only in-frame clones, some missing. The sample gives over 20,000 clones, 80% to 90% of which show up once; approximately 4.8% is in the top ten.

The rearrangement uses TRBV30 and TRBJ1-5; D gene uncertain. This receptor was identified in a man aged 18 to 29 with HIV. Sequenced material: unsorted PBMCs, taken 3 years after starting antiretroviral therapy. DNA of the CDR3: TGTGCCTGGAGTGTCGGGCCCAGTCAGCCCCAGCATTTT. It codes for CAWSVGPSQPQHF.